The next 2 T cell receptor beta chains were all read from a single sample in a study of Graves' ophthalmopathy and Graves' hyperthyroidism. From RNA, the CDR3 regions of TCR beta chains were amplified and sequenced. HTBI primers served in a first-round RT-PCR, which a second-round multiplex PCR followed. TCRdb re-called the multiplex PCR reads with MiXCR, one entry per CDR3 protein. The sample comprises 650,000 to 900,000 distinct CDR3 sequences, roughly 41% of which are singletons, and roughly 45% rests with the top ten. Sample: peripheral blood. Receptors originate from an adult man with Graves' ophthalmopathy.

V gene TRBV25-1 combines with J gene TRBJ1-1, with 9 bases that match TRBD1. The V gene end was trimmed by 6 bases and the J gene end by 2 bases; junction bases not matched to a gene: 7. From germline, CDR1 is MGHDK and CDR2 SYGVNS. The CDR3 is 15 residues long. Here the CDR3 DNA reads TGTGCCAGCAGCCAACCACAGGGGGCTAACACTGAAGCTTTCTTT. Residues: CASSQPQGANTEAFF.

The rearrangement uses TRBV6-1 and TRBJ2-7, with D uncertain. V lost 2 bases to trimming and J lost 2 bases, with 13 bases between them. The CDR3 spans 15 residues. CDR1 is MNHNS, CDR2 SASEGT, per germline. CDR3 coding DNA: TGTGCCAGCAGTGAAATGCCGTCCCAGGCCTACGAGCAGTACTTC. The encoded protein is CASSEMPSQAYEQYF.